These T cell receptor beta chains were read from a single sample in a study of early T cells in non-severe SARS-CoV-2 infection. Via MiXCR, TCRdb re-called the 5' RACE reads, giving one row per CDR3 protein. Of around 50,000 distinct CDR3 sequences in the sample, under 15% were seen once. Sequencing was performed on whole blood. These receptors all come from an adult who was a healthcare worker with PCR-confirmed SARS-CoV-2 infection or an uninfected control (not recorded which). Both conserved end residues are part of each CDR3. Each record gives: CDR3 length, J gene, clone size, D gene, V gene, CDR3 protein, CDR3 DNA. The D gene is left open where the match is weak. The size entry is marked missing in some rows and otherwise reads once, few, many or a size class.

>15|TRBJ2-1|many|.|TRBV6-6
CASTETSVPLNEQFF
TGTGCCAGCACCGAAACTTCGGTCCCCCTTAATGAGCAGTTCTTC
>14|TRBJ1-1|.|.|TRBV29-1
CSVDRGGAPPEAFF
TGCAGCGTTGACCGTGGGGGGGCGCCCCCTGAAGCTTTCTTT
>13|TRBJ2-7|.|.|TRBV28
CASRRTASYEQYF
TGTGCCAGCAGGCGGACAGCCTCCTACGAGCAGTACTTC
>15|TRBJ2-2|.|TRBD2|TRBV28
CASNPHGRGPGELFF
TGTGCCAGCAATCCCCACGGGAGGGGCCCCGGGGAGCTGTTTTTT
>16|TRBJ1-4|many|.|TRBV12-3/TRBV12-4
CASSLGSAGYNEKLFF
TGTGCCAGCAGTTTGGGTTCCGCGGGGTATAATGAAAAACTGTTTTTT
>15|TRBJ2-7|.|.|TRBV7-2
CASSFLAEGLYEQYF
TGTGCCAGCAGCTTTTTAGCGGAAGGACTCTACGAGCAGTACTTC
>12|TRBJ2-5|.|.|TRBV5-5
CASSLISETQYF
TGTGCCAGCAGCTTGATTTCAGAGACCCAGTACTTC
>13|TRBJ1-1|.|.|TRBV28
CASSLSSYPEAFF
TGTGCCAGCAGTTTAAGCAGCTACCCTGAAGCTTTCTTT
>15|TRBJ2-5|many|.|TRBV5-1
CASSPSGPSRETQYF
TGCGCCAGCAGCCCCTCCGGGCCTAGTCGAGAGACCCAGTACTTC
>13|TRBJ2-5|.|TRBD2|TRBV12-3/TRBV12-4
CASRGREFETQYF
TGTGCCAGCCGAGGGCGGGAGTTCGAGACCCAGTACTTC
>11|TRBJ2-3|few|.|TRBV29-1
CSGTSTDTQYF
TGCAGCGGCACTAGCACAGATACGCAGTATTTT
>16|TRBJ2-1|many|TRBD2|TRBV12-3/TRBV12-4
CASSPGLAGGFNEQFF
TGTGCCAGCAGCCCCGGACTAGCGGGAGGGTTCAATGAGCAGTTCTTC
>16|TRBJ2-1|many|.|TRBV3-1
CASSQDRGTGWNEQFF
TGTGCCAGCAGCCAAGATAGAGGGACGGGGTGGAATGAGCAGTTCTTC
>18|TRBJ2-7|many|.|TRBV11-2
CASSLGLSVWGLTYEQYF
TGTGCCAGCAGCTTAGGACTATCTGTATGGGGGTTAACCTACGAGCAGTACTTC
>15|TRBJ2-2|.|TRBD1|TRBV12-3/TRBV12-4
CASTTRQGAVGELFF
TGTGCCAGCACCACCAGACAGGGGGCGGTCGGGGAGCTGTTTTTT
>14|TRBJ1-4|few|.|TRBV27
CASSLSKQNEKLFF
TGTGCCAGCAGTTTATCGAAACAGAATGAAAAACTGTTTTTT
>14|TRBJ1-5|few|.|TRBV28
CASSRRTYNQPQHF
TGTGCCAGCAGTCGCAGGACCTACAATCAGCCCCAGCATTTT
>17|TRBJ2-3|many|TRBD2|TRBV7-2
CASSLRTGGPEGDTQYF
TGTGCCAGCAGCTTAAGGACGGGAGGGCCGGAGGGAGATACGCAGTATTTT